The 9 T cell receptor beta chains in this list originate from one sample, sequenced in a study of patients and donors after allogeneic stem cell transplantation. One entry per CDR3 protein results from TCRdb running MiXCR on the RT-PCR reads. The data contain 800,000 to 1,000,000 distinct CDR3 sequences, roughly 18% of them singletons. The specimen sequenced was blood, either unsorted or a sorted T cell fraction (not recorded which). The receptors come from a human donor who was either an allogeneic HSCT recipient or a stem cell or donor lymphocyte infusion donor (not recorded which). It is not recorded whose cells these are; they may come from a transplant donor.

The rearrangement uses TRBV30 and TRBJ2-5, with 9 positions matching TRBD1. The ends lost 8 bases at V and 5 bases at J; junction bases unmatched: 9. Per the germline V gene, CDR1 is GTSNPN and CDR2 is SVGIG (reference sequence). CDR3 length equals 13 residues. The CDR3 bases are TGTGCCGTATACAGGGGGCTCGGGGAGACCCAGTACTTC. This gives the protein CAVYRGLGETQYF.

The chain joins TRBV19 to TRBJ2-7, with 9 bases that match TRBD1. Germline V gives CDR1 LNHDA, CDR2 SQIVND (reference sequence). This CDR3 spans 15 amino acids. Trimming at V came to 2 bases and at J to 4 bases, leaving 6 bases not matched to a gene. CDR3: CASSILGQGRYEQYF. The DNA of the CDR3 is TGTGCCAGTAGTATATTGGGACAGGGAAGATACGAGCAGTACTTC.

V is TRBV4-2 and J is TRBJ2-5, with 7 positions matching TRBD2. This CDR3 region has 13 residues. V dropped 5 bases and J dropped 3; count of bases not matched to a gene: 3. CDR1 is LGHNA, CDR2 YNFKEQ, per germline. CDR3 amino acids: CASSTSGEETQYF. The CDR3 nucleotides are TGTGCCAGCAGCACAAGCGGGGAAGAGACCCAGTACTTC.

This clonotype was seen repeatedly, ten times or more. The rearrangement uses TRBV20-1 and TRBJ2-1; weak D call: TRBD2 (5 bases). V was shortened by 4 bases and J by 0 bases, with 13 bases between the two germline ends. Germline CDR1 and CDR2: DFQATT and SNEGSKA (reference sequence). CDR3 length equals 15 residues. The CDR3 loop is CSATGGSSSYNEQFF. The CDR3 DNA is TGCAGTGCTACGGGCGGGTCGAGCTCCTACAATGAGCAGTTCTTC.

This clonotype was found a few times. CDR3: CASSPHSFYGYTF. CDR3 DNA: TGTGCCAGCTCACCACACAGCTTCTATGGCTACACCTTC. The V gene is TRBV18, the J gene TRBJ1-2; D gene unclear. Trimming left V 1 base short and J 4 bases short, with 7 bases between. There are 13 residues in the CDR3. Germline V lookup: CDR1 KGHSH, CDR2 LQKENI.

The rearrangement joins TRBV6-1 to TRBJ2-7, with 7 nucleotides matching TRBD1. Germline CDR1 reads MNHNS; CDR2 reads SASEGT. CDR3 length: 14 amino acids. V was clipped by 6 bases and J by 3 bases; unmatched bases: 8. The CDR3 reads CASRTPGQHYEQYF. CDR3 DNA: TGTGCCAGCAGGACCCCGGGACAGCACTACGAGCAGTACTTC.

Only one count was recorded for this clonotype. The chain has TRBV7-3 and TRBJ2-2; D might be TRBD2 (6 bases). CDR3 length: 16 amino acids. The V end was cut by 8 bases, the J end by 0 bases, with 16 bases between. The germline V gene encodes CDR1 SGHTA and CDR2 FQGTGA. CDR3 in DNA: TGTGCCAGCGGAACGCGGGGCGGGGCGAACACCGGGGAGCTGTTTTTT. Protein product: CASGTRGGANTGELFF.

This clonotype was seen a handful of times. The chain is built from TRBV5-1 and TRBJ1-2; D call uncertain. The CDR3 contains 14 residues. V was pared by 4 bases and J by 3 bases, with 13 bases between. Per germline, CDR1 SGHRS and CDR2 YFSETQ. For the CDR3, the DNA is TGCGCCAGCAGCGTTGGAGGGTCAGACTATGGCTACACCTTC. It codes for CASSVGGSDYGYTF.

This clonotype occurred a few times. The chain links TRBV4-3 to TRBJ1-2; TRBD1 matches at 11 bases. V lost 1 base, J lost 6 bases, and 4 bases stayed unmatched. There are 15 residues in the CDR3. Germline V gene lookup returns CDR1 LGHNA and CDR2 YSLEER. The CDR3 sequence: CASSQGGTGGDGYTF. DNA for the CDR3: TGCGCCAGCAGCCAAGGAGGGACAGGGGGTGATGGCTACACCTTC.